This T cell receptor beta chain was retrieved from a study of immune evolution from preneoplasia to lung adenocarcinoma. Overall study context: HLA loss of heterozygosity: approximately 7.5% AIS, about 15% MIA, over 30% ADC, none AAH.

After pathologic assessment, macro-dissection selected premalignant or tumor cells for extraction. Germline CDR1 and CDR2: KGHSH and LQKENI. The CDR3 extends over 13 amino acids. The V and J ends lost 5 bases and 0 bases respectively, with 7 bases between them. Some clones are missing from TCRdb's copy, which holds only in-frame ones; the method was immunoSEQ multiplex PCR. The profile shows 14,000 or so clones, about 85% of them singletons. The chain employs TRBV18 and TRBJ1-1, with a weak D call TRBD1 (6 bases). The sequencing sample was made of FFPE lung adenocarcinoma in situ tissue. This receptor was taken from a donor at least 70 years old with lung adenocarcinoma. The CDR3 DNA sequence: TGTGCCAGCTCAGGGGGCTTGAACACTGAAGCTTTCTTT. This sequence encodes CASSGGLNTEAFF.